This T cell receptor beta chain was retrieved from a study of OX40 agonist ivuxolimab in advanced cancers. CDR3 length: 15 residues. Trimming pared 5 bases from V and 2 bases from J, leaving 15 bases between. Germline CDR1 is SGHAT and CDR2 is FQNNGV. Profiling relied on immunoSEQ multiplex PCR, and the TCRdb table lists in-frame clones only, not all of them. Of 75,000 to 80,000 clones listed, 94% were seen once; the top ten hold around 21%. The rearrangement links TRBV11-2 to TRBJ1-2; tentatively, D is TRBD1 (6 bases). This TCR was recovered from an adult with an advanced solid tumor such as melanoma, head and neck, liver or kidney cancer. The sequencing here drew on CD4+ or CD8+ T cells sorted from blood, taken in a trial of the OX40 agonist ivuxolimab. The CDR3 DNA follows: TGTGCCAGCAGCCCCGCGGACAGTCGCAACTATGGCTACACCTTC. Protein sequence: CASSPADSRNYGYTF.